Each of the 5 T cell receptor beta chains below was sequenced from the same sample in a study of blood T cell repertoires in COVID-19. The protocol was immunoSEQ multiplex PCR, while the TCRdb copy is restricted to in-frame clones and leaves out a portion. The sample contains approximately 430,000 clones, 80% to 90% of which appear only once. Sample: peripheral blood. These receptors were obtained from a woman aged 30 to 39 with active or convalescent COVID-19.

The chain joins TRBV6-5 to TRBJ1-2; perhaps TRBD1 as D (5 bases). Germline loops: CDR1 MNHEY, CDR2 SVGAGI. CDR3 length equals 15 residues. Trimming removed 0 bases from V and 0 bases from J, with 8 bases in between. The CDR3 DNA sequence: TGTGCCAGCAGTTACTCGGGGCAAGCTAACTATGGCTACACCTTC. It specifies CASSYSGQANYGYTF.

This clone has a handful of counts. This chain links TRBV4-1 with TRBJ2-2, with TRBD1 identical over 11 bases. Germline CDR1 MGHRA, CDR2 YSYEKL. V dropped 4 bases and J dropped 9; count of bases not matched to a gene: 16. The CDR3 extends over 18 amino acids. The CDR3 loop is CASSLRQGQGATARELFF. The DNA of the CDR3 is TGCGCCAGCAGCCTGCGCCAAGGACAGGGGGCCACCGCAAGGGAGCTGTTTTTT.

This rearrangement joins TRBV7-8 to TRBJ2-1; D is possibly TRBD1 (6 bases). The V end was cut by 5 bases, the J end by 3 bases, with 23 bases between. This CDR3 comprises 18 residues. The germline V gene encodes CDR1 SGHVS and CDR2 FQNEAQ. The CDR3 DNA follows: TGTGCCAGCAGCCCTCTTGCCGTGTCAGGACAGCACTACAATGAGCAGTTCTTC. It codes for CASSPLAVSGQHYNEQFF.

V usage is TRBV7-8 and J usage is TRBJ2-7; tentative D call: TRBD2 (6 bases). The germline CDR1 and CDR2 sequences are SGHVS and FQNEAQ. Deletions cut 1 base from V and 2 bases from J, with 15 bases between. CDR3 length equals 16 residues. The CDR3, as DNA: TGTGCCAGCAGCTTAGTAGTACGGGGGACGGCCTACGAGCAGTACTTC. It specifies CASSLVVRGTAYEQYF.

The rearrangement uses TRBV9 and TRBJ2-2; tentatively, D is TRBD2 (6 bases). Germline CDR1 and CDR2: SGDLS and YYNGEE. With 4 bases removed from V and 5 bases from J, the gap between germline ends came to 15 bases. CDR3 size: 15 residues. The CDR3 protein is CASSLGTAGTGELFF. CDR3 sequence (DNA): TGTGCCAGCAGCCTCGGGACGGCGGGGACCGGGGAGCTGTTTTTT. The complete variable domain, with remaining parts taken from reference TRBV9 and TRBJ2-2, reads DSGVTQTPKHLITATGQRVTLRCSPRSGDLSVYWYQQSLDQGLQFLIQYYNGEERAKGNILERFSAQQFPDLHSELNLSSLELGDSALYFCASSLGTAGTGELFFGEGSRLTVL.